This T cell receptor beta chain is from a study of blood T cell repertoires in COVID-19. TCRdb keeps only in-frame clones here, not all; method: immunoSEQ multiplex PCR. The sample comprises 150,000 or so clones, approximately 83% of which are singletons, and 8% rests with the top ten. This CDR3 region has 14 residues. Germline CDR1 is LGHDT and CDR2 is YNNKEL (reference sequence). Germline trimming cut 1 base from V and 5 bases from J; bases unmatched to any gene: 3. This rearrangement joins TRBV3-1 (or the pseudogene TRBV3-2) to TRBJ2-5; 8 bases align to TRBD1. This TCR was sampled from a woman aged 60-75 years with COVID-19, enrolled during active disease. Sequences were obtained from peripheral blood. As DNA, the CDR3 is TGTGCCAGCAGCCAAGGGTGGGACAGGGAGACCCAGTACTTC. Translated, it gives CASSQGWDRETQYF.